This T cell receptor (beta chain) was recorded in a study of beta chain features in type 1 diabetes. Background on the study: When patients were set against healthy donors, age, gender and cell yields were similar.

Regarding the study as a whole: Any HLA-type effect on TCRB rearrangement remained unresolved here. A closer apparent resemblance between naive, central memory and Treg TCRB repertoires was seen in patients than in healthy donors.

Remarks on this clone: Its antigen is not known.

The sequenced template was cDNA made from the entire isolated RNA. Only in-frame clones appear in the TCRdb table, and some are missing; sequencing was by immunoSEQ multiplex PCR. The sample carries about 320,000 clones, about 15% recorded once. The CDR3 sequence is 16 residues long. The germline V gene encodes CDR1 SEHNR and CDR2 FQNEAQ (reference sequence). V dropped 5 bases and J dropped 2; count of bases not matched to a gene: 8. The source of this sequence is a young man in good health. Sequenced sample: central memory CD4+ T cells from blood. This sequence joins TRBV7-9 and TRBJ2-7; 11 bases agree with TRBD1. CDR3 nucleotides: TGTGCCAGCAGCCCTCAGGGACAGGGGGTTACCTACGAGCAGTACGTC. This gives the protein CASSPQGQGVTYEQYV.